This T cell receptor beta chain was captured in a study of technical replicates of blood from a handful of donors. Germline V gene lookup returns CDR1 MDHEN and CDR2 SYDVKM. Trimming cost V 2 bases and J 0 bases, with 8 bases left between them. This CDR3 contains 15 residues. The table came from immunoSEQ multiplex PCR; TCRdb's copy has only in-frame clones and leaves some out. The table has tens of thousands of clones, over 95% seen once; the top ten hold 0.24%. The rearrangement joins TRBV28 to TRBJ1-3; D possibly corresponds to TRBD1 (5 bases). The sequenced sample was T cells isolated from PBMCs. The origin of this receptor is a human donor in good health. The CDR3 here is CASSLGGFSGNTIYF. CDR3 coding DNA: TGTGCCAGCAGTTTAGGGGGGTTCTCTGGAAACACCATATATTTT.